The 29 T cell receptor beta chains presented below share a single source sample, sequenced in a study of blood T cell repertoires in COVID-19. Method: immunoSEQ multiplex PCR; TCRdb's copy keeps in-frame clones and lacks some. The sample includes 200,000 to 300,000 clones, around four fifths of them seen just once. The sample consisted of peripheral blood. Receptors originate from a woman older than 75 with acute or convalescent COVID-19.

This chain's CDR3 is CASSPRGTSNTEAFF. CDR3 DNA: TGTGCCAGCAGCCCTAGGGGGACATCGAACACTGAAGCTTTCTTT. The genes are TRBV9 and TRBJ1-1, with a possible D match to TRBD1 (6 bases). Deletions cut 4 bases from V and 1 base from J, with 14 bases between. There are 15 residues in the CDR3. CDR1 and CDR2 from the germline V gene are SGDLS and YYNGEE.

This rearrangement joins TRBV4-3 to TRBJ2-1, with TRBD1 identical over 11 bases. The CDR3 loop spans 14 amino acids. The V gene's germline CDR1 is LGHNA and CDR2 YSLEER. Losses at the gene ends were 6 bases for V and 8 bases for J; bases not matched to a gene: 6. CDR3 residues: CASREGQGADEQFF. The CDR3 bases are TGCGCCAGCAGAGAAGGACAGGGGGCCGATGAGCAGTTCTTC.

The genes are TRBV5-4 and TRBJ2-5, with a tentative D call TRBD1 (6 bases). CDR1 is SGHNT and CDR2 is YYREEE in the germline V gene (reference sequence). V lost 0 bases and J 7 bases, leaving 16 bases between the germline ends. The CDR3 runs to 15 residues. The CDR3 protein is CASSLAGASGVTQYF. The CDR3 region has the DNA TGTGCCAGCAGCTTGGCAGGGGCTAGTGGGGTGACCCAGTACTTC.

This clone was seen only once. V usage is TRBV28 and J usage is TRBJ2-7, with 8 bases lining up with TRBD2. Germline V gene data show CDR1 as MDHEN and CDR2 as SYDVKM. This CDR3 region has 16 residues. The V gene end was trimmed by 8 bases and the J gene end by 3 bases; junction bases not matched to a gene: 15. Here the CDR3 reads CASVFAAGGAVYEQYF. CDR3 bases: TGTGCCAGCGTCTTTGCTGCGGGGGGCGCCGTCTACGAGCAGTACTTC.

The chain has TRBV7-9 and TRBJ1-2, with D unresolved. The CDR3 consists of 12 residues. The germline V and J ends were trimmed by 4 bases and 8 bases, with 11 bases remaining between them. Germline CDR1 SEHNR, CDR2 FQNEAQ (reference sequence). DNA for the CDR3: TGTGCCAGCAGCTCCGACACGAAGGGCTACACCTTC. Its protein is CASSSDTKGYTF.

CDR3 amino acids: CASTPGQRQPQHF. CDR3 nucleotide sequence: TGTGCCAGCACCCCGGGACAGAGGCAGCCCCAGCATTTT. The chain uses TRBV6-1 and TRBJ1-5; 7 bases line up with TRBD1. Germline V gene sequence: CDR1 MNHNS, CDR2 SASEGT. V dropped 7 bases and J dropped 7; count of bases not matched to a gene: 7. This CDR3 has 13 residues.

V is TRBV19 and J is TRBJ1-1; D might be TRBD1 (6 bases). The V gene's germline CDR1 is LNHDA and CDR2 SQIVND (reference sequence). The CDR3 has 17 residues. V lost 5 bases and J lost 2, with 21 bases in between. The CDR3 loop is CASSSPQGRAGNTEAFF. The CDR3 DNA is TGTGCCAGTAGTTCCCCCCAGGGGAGGGCTGGAAACACTGAAGCTTTCTTT. Using reference TRBV19 and TRBJ1-1 for the parts outside the CDR3, the full variable domain is DGGITQSPKYLFRKEGQNVTLSCEQNLNHDAMYWYRQDPGQGLRLIYYSQIVNDFQKGDIAEGYSVSREKKESFPLTVTSAQKNPTAFYLCASSSPQGRAGNTEAFFGQGTRLTVV.

The chain is built from TRBV7-8 and TRBJ1-2; no reliable D call. The V gene lost 3 bases and the J gene lost 6 bases, with 8 bases spanning the gap. Germline V gene lookup returns CDR1 SGHVS and CDR2 FQNEAQ. The CDR3 covers 12 residues. This CDR3 reads CASSFFGNGYTF. The CDR3 DNA is TGTGCCAGCAGCTTTTTTGGCAATGGCTACACCTTC.

The chain joins TRBV5-1 to TRBJ2-5, with D maybe TRBD2 (6 bases). Germline V gives CDR1 SGHRS, CDR2 YFSETQ. Trimming removed 4 bases from V and 3 bases from J, with 13 bases in between. The CDR3 is made up of 14 amino acids. The CDR3 nucleotides are TGCGCCAGCAGCCCGGGAGCGCTAAAAGAGACCCAGTACTTC. It encodes CASSPGALKETQYF.

The chain recombines TRBV6-6 with TRBJ1-2; TRBD1 might be the D (6 bases). Trimming removed 6 bases at V and 8 bases at J, with 19 bases between. Germline V CDR1 and CDR2: MNHNY, SVGAGI (reference sequence). The CDR3 runs 14 residues. CDR3 sequence (DNA): TGTGCCAGCAGGGTTAACCAGGGGTTGGGGGGCTACACCTTC. Translation: CASRVNQGLGGYTF.

This rearrangement joins TRBV3-1 (or the pseudogene TRBV3-2) to TRBJ2-7; 7 positions match TRBD1. Trimming took 3 bases from V and 2 from J; bases not matched to a gene: 7. The germline CDR1 and CDR2 sequences are LGHDT and YNNKEL (reference sequence). The CDR3 runs 15 residues. This chain's CDR3 is CASSQGTVETYEQYF. DNA for the CDR3: TGTGCCAGCAGCCAGGGGACAGTTGAGACCTACGAGCAGTACTTC.

The V call is TRBV11-2, the J call TRBJ1-3; 8 nucleotides align to TRBD1. From germline, CDR1 is SGHAT and CDR2 FQNNGV. The CDR3 consists of 16 residues. V shed 4 bases and J 0 bases; nucleotides not matched to a gene: 5. In nucleotides, the CDR3 is TGTGCCAGCAGCTCATGGACAGGGAGCTCTGGAAACACCATATATTTT. Translated, it gives CASSSWTGSSGNTIYF.

CDR3 sequence reads: CASSRGGDFSGNTIYF. The CDR3 bases are TGTGCCAGCAGCCGCGGGGGGGATTTCTCTGGAAACACCATATATTTT. The J gene is TRBJ1-3, the V gene TRBV3-1 (or the pseudogene TRBV3-2); a weak D match, TRBD1 (5 bases). Looked up from germline, CDR1 is LGHDT and CDR2 is YNNKEL (reference sequence). This CDR3 is 16 amino acids long. Trimming cost V 4 bases and J 0 bases, with 13 bases left between them.

V is TRBV6-5 and J is TRBJ2-3; TRBD2 might be the D (5 bases). The CDR3 extends over 15 amino acids. V shed 4 bases and J shed 0 bases, with 11 bases lying between them. Germline CDR1 MNHEY, CDR2 SVGAGI. DNA of the CDR3: TGTGCCAGCAGTTGGAGGCCAGCTAGCACAGATACGCAGTATTTT. Protein: CASSWRPASTDTQYF.

This chain connects TRBV11-2 to TRBJ2-5, with 10 bases matching TRBD1. The CDR3 spans 16 residues. Germline V gene data show CDR1 as SGHAT and CDR2 as FQNNGV. V dropped 5 bases and J dropped 6; count of bases not matched to a gene: 12. For the CDR3, the DNA is TGTGCCAGCAGCCAACTTCGGACAGGGGGAGAGAAGACCCAGTACTTC. It translates to CASSQLRTGGEKTQYF.

This clone was seen once. The chain links TRBV7-2 to TRBJ1-1; weak D call: TRBD1 (6 bases). Germline V CDR1 and CDR2: SGHTA, FQGNSA. Trimming removed 1 base at V and 0 bases at J, with 15 bases between. The CDR3 is 17 residues long. The CDR3 DNA reads TGTGCCAGCAGCTTAGTAAGGGGGTTCTCAATGAACACTGAAGCTTTCTTT. Amino acids: CASSLVRGFSMNTEAFF. Using reference TRBV7-2 and TRBJ1-1 for the parts outside the CDR3, the full variable domain is GAGVSQSPSNKVTEKGKDVELRCDPISGHTALYWYRQSLGQGLEFLIYFQGNSAPDKSGLPSDRFSAERTGGSVSTLTIQRTQQEDSAVYLCASSLVRGFSMNTEAFFGQGTRLTVV.

The chain joins TRBV6-1 to TRBJ1-3; D call uncertain. The CDR3 sequence is 12 residues long. V lost 2 bases, J lost 4 bases, and 3 bases lay in between. CDR1 and CDR2 (germline): MNHNS, SASEGT. The CDR3 is CASSETGNTIYF. The CDR3 region has the DNA TGTGCCAGCAGTGAAACAGGAAACACCATATATTTT.

CDR3 sequence: CASSPTATNEKLFF. CDR3 nucleotides: TGCGCCAGCAGCCCGACAGCTACTAATGAAAAACTGTTTTTT. The chain combines TRBV5-1 with TRBJ1-4; D perhaps matches TRBD1 (5 bases). This CDR3 region has 14 residues. Germline CDR1 SGHRS, CDR2 YFSETQ. Trimming left V 4 bases short and J 2 bases short, with 9 bases between.

The chain carries TRBV5-1 and TRBJ1-1; TRBD1 might be the D (6 bases). The V gene's germline CDR1 is SGHRS and CDR2 YFSETQ. The CDR3 covers 14 residues. The ends were cut back, 2 bases at V and 6 bases at J, with 14 bases in the middle. CDR3 loop: CASSLGGPGAEAFF. The CDR3 bases are TGCGCCAGCAGCTTAGGGGGACCGGGTGCTGAAGCTTTCTTT.

The CDR3 region is CASGLAGLGGVVQYF. In DNA form, the CDR3 reads TGTGCTAGTGGTTTGGCCGGACTAGGAGGAGTGGTGCAGTACTTC. The J gene is TRBJ2-7, the V gene TRBV12-5; 7 nucleotides match TRBD2. CDR3 length: 15 residues. Trimming at V came to 1 base and at J to 9 bases, leaving 12 bases not matched to a gene. Per germline, CDR1 LGHNT and CDR2 FRNRAP.

The J gene is TRBJ2-4, the V gene TRBV28; 7 bases fit TRBD1. The CDR3 totals 17 residues. The germline gives CDR1 MDHEN, CDR2 SYDVKM. The J segment lost 2 bases and the V segment lost 4 bases, leaving 11 bases of the junction unmatched. CDR3 DNA sequence: TGTGCCAGCAGTTCCCTCCGACAGGGTATATCCAAAAACATTCAGTACTTC. This translates into CASSSLRQGISKNIQYF.

The J gene is TRBJ2-7, the V gene TRBV7-2; D is possibly TRBD1 (5 bases). Trimming shortened V by 1 base and J by 0 bases, and 13 bases separated the two germline ends. CDR1 and CDR2 (germline): SGHTA, FQGNSA. The CDR3 runs 16 residues. DNA of the CDR3: TGTGCCAGCAGCTTAGGGGGCGTAAGGAGCTCCTACGAGCAGTACTTC. Protein sequence: CASSLGGVRSSYEQYF. Variable domain in full (rest from reference TRBV7-2 and TRBJ2-7): GAGVSQSPSNKVTEKGKDVELRCDPISGHTALYWYRQSLGQGLEFLIYFQGNSAPDKSGLPSDRFSAERTGGSVSTLTIQRTQQEDSAVYLCASSLGGVRSSYEQYFGPGTRLTVT.

This clone is a singleton in its sample. This chain uses TRBV5-4 with TRBJ1-1, with 7 bases matching TRBD1. With V trimmed by 3 bases and J by 1 base, 0 bases remained unmatched. Germline CDR1 SGHNT, CDR2 YYREEE (reference sequence). The CDR3 consists of 13 residues. This CDR3 reads CASSWDRNTEAFF. The CDR3 DNA reads TGTGCCAGCAGCTGGGACAGGAACACTGAAGCTTTCTTT.

This rearrangement joins TRBV20-1 to TRBJ2-3, with D hard to call. This CDR3 spans 11 amino acids. V gave up 6 bases and J gave up 2 bases, with 6 bases separating them. Germline CDR1 reads DFQATT; CDR2 reads SNEGSKA (reference sequence). The CDR3 DNA sequence: TGCAGTGCCGGTATCACAGATACGCAGTATTTT. Translated: CSAGITDTQYF.

This rearrangement joins TRBV4-1 to TRBJ2-1; 11 nucleotides match TRBD2. The CDR3 covers 16 residues. Trimming removed 2 bases from V and 8 bases from J; junction bases left unmatched: 8. Germline loops: CDR1 MGHRA, CDR2 YSYEKL. The CDR3 bases are TGCGCCAGCAGCCAAAGTCCGGGACTAGCGGACGATGAGCAGTTCTTC. The encoded protein is CASSQSPGLADDEQFF.

The genes are TRBV27 and TRBJ1-1; TRBD1 is a possible D gene (5 bases). The CDR3 contains 14 residues. Germline V gene sequence: CDR1 MNHEY, CDR2 SMNVEV (reference sequence). V was shortened by 6 bases and J by 5 bases, with 16 bases between the two germline ends. CDR3 sequence (DNA): TGTGCCAGCAGGGGCTCGGGGGTCGGGACTGAAGCTTTCTTT. Translating gives CASRGSGVGTEAFF.

The chain couples TRBV7-9 to TRBJ2-1, with TRBD2 matching over 13 bases. The germline V gene has CDR1 SEHNR and CDR2 FQNEAQ (reference sequence). Germline trimming cut 0 bases from V and 7 bases from J; bases unmatched to any gene: 6. The length of the CDR3 is 17 residues. The CDR3 DNA sequence: TGTGCCAGCAGCTTAGCTTGGACTAGCGGGAGCGATAATGAGCAGTTCTTC. Residues: CASSLAWTSGSDNEQFF.

This sequence joins TRBV7-6 and TRBJ2-1, with TRBD2 matching 9 bases. After removal of 2 bases from V and 6 bases from J, the junction contained 8 bases not matched to a gene. The CDR3 runs 16 residues. Germline V CDR1 and CDR2: SGHVS, FNYEAQ. CDR3 DNA sequence: TGTGCCAGCAGCTTAATGGGACTAGCTCGCCGCAATGAGCAGTTCTTC. Its protein product is CASSLMGLARRNEQFF.

The table lists this clone with a few counts. The chain carries TRBV4-3 and TRBJ1-5; D not resolved. Germline CDR1 and CDR2: LGHNA and YSLEER. The CDR3 extends over 15 amino acids. V was shortened by 1 base and J by 5 bases, with 12 bases between the two germline ends. In DNA form, the CDR3 reads TGCGCCAGCAGCCAAGGTTTCGGTAACTATCAGCCCCAGCATTTT. Its translation: CASSQGFGNYQPQHF.